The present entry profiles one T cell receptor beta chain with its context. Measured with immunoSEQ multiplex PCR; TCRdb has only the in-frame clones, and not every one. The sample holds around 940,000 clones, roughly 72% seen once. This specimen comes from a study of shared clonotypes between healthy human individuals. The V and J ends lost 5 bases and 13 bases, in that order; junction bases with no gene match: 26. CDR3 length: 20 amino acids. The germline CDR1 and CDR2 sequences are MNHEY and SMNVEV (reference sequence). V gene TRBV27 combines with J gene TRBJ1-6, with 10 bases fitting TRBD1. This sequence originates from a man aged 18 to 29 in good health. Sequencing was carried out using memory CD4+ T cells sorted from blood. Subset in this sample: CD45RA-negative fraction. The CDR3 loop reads CASSPQRARMDVGTGDPLHF. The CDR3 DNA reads TGTGCCAGCAGTCCACAACGAGCTCGCATGGACGTCGGGACAGGGGATCCCCTCCACTTT.